This TCR beta chain was documented in a study of T cell responses to AZD1222 COVID-19 vaccine. Overall study: Analyses pooled second doses at about 4 or about 12 weeks. The study, taken as a whole, reports: Donors skewed white British and female; clonal diversity was possibly underestimated. Nearly half of spike-specific TCRs reportedly go after variant regions that carry no mutations.

Assay: immunoSEQ multiplex PCR; the TCRdb copy retains only in-frame clones and omits some. The sample holds about 120,000 clones, roughly nine tenths seen once. As regards this clone: Its target is not known.

CDR3 length equals 12 residues. Trimming stripped 2 bases from V and 5 bases from J, with 4 bases between. Germline CDR1 SGHAT, CDR2 FQNNGV. The rearrangement uses TRBV11-2 and TRBJ2-1, with no clear D. The sequence was collected from an adult in good health. The source material was peripheral blood, sampled on day 0 of AZD1222 vaccination. The CDR3 spells CASSLRNNEQFF. The DNA of the CDR3 is TGTGCCAGCAGCTTAAGGAACAATGAGCAGTTCTTC. Full variable domain (rest looked up from reference TRBV11-2 and TRBJ2-1): EAGVAQSPRYKIIEKRQSVAFWCNPISGHATLYWYQQILGQGPKLLIQFQNNGVVDDSQLPKDRFSAERLKGVDSTLKIQPAKLEDSAVYLCASSLRNNEQFFGPGTRLTVL.